This TCR beta chain was recovered during a study of blood T cell repertoires in COVID-19. Measured with immunoSEQ multiplex PCR; TCRdb has only the in-frame clones, and not every one. The sample lists some 99,000 clones, more than 70% seen once, with about 24% in the top ten. Material: peripheral blood. The TCR comes from a man between 70 and 80 years old with acute or convalescent COVID-19.

The CDR3 nucleotides are TGTGCCAGCAGCTTTTCCCTAGGGGTGACCTACGAGCAGTACTTC. Protein sequence: CASSFSLGVTYEQYF. The rearrangement joins TRBV5-5 to TRBJ2-7; possible D gene TRBD1, 5 bases. Germline loops: CDR1 SGHKS, CDR2 YYEKEE (reference sequence). The CDR3 contains 15 residues. V was clipped by 2 bases and J by 2 bases, with 14 bases between them. The entire variable domain, with the rest obtained from reference TRBV5-5 and TRBJ2-7, is as follows: DAGVTQSPTHLIKTRGQQVTLRCSPISGHKSVSWYQQVLGQGPQFIFQYYEKEERGRGNFPDRFSARQFPNYSSELNVNALLLGDSALYLCASSFSLGVTYEQYFGPGTRLTVT.